The 3 T cell receptor beta chains below were found in one sample sequenced in a study of shared clonotypes between healthy human individuals. Method: immunoSEQ multiplex PCR; TCRdb's copy keeps in-frame clones and lacks some. This sample has roughly 1 million clones, with about three quarters found just once. Specimen: memory CD4+ T cells sorted from blood. Subset indicated: CD45RA-negative fraction. The receptors were gathered from a man aged 18-30 years in good health.

The chain links TRBV5-5 to TRBJ1-5; possible D gene TRBD1, 5 bases. Per germline, CDR1 SGHKS and CDR2 YYEKEE (reference sequence). The CDR3 is 13 amino acids. V shed 5 bases and J shed 4 bases, with 10 bases lying between them. The CDR3 coding sequence is TGTGCCAGCAGTCCGGACACAAATCAGCCCCAGCATTTT. As protein: CASSPDTNQPQHF.

About this clone itself: Given a far larger clone just one base away, this is likely a sequencing read error. The chain joins TRBV25-1 to TRBJ1-4; D gene unclear. Germline V gives CDR1 MGHDK, CDR2 SYGVNS. This CDR3 spans 14 amino acids. Trimming pared 3 bases from V and 8 bases from J, leaving 13 bases between. The CDR3 region is CASSDPGLDEKLFF. DNA of the CDR3: TGTGCCAGCAGTGACCCGGGTTTAGACGAAAAACTGTTTTTT.

The genes are TRBV4-3 and TRBJ2-1; D gene ambiguous. CDR1 LGHNA and CDR2 YSLEER come from the germline V gene. This CDR3 spans 17 amino acids. V was trimmed by 0 bases and J by 5 bases, leaving 17 bases between them. Here the CDR3 reads CASSQDPFGGVDNEQFF. The CDR3 region has the DNA TGCGCCAGCAGCCAAGATCCGTTCGGTGGGGTCGACAATGAGCAGTTCTTC.